The 12 T cell receptor beta chains listed next were all sequenced from one sample in a study of blood T cell repertoires in COVID-19. Profiled with immunoSEQ multiplex PCR; TCRdb holds only in-frame clones, not every one. The sample includes 25,000 to 30,000 clones, roughly nine tenths of them seen just once. The source material was peripheral blood. Receptors were obtained from a human donor in a cohort sampled during active COVID-19.

The chain is built from TRBV6-5 and TRBJ1-2; 9 nucleotides line up with TRBD1. With 2 bases clipped from V and 2 bases from J, the junction kept 3 bases outside the gene matches. The CDR3 is 15 amino acids. The germline CDR1 and CDR2 sequences are MNHEY and SVGAGI. This CDR3 reads CASSYGTGKNYGYTF. The CDR3 nucleotides read TGTGCCAGCAGTTACGGGACAGGGAAGAACTATGGCTACACCTTC.

The chain links TRBV6-1 to TRBJ2-7, with D unclear. This CDR3 has 11 amino acids. Germline CDR1 MNHNS, CDR2 SASEGT. V gave up 2 bases and J gave up 6 bases, with 5 bases separating them. The CDR3 DNA is TGTGCCAGCAGTGAATTCTCCGAGCAGTACTTC. Protein sequence: CASSEFSEQYF.

CDR3 in DNA: TGCGCCAGCAGCTTATTACAGGGGGGTAATGAAAAACTGTTTTTT. This translates into CASSLLQGGNEKLFF. J is TRBJ1-4 and V is TRBV5-1, with TRBD1 matching over 8 bases. Germline V gene data show CDR1 as SGHRS and CDR2 as YFSETQ. Unmatched junction bases numbered 4, after V lost 2 bases and J lost 4 bases. The CDR3 is made up of 15 amino acids.

The chain combines TRBV7-6 with TRBJ2-1; possibly TRBD2 for D (6 bases). The germline CDR1 and CDR2 sequences are SGHVS and FNYEAQ. The CDR3 sequence is 15 residues long. V was shortened by 5 bases and J by 3 bases, with 14 bases between the two germline ends. For the CDR3, the DNA is TGTGCCAGCAGCCTAGTGGCTAGCGACTACAATGAGCAGTTCTTC. It yields the protein CASSLVASDYNEQFF.

The gene calls are TRBV7-3 and TRBJ2-1; D is perhaps TRBD2 (6 bases). Germline assignment: CDR1 SGHTA and CDR2 FQGTGA. This CDR3 spans 16 amino acids. V lost 1 base, J lost 2 bases, and 12 bases lay in between. CDR3 loop: CASSLRGGVPYNEQFF. CDR3 sequence (DNA): TGTGCCAGCAGCTTAAGGGGCGGGGTGCCCTACAATGAGCAGTTCTTC.

This clone is a singleton in its sample. The rearrangement joins TRBV2 to TRBJ2-2; 10 nucleotides match TRBD1. CDR3 length equals 15 residues. The J segment lost 4 bases and the V segment lost 4 bases, leaving 3 bases of the junction unmatched. Germline lookup yields CDR1 SNHLY and CDR2 FYNNEI. Here the CDR3 DNA reads TGTGCCAGCAGTGCACGGACAGGGGGCACCGGGGAGCTGTTTTTT. Translation: CASSARTGGTGELFF.

The chain employs TRBV7-9 and TRBJ2-5; D perhaps matches TRBD2 (6 bases). The CDR3 loop spans 15 amino acids. Germline lookup yields CDR1 SEHNR and CDR2 FQNEAQ (reference sequence). Trimming shortened V by 3 bases and J by 1 base, and 12 bases separated the two germline ends. The CDR3 protein is CASSLGEDAQETQYF. Written as DNA, the CDR3 is TGTGCCAGCAGCTTGGGGGAGGACGCCCAAGAGACCCAGTACTTC.

The V and J genes are TRBV4-2 and TRBJ2-3, with D perhaps matching TRBD2 (6 bases). The germline V gene encodes CDR1 LGHNA and CDR2 YNFKEQ. V was cut by 1 base and J by 2 bases, with 10 bases left in between. This CDR3 has 15 amino acids. As DNA, the CDR3 is TGTGCCAGCAGCCAAGCGGGACTCTCCACAGATACGCAGTATTTT. This codes for CASSQAGLSTDTQYF.

The rearrangement joins TRBV7-9 to TRBJ2-1; TRBD2 matches 7 bases. Per germline, CDR1 SEHNR and CDR2 FQNEAQ (reference sequence). This CDR3 has 16 residues. The V segment lost 5 bases and the J segment 4 bases; nucleotides outside the gene matches: 11. CDR3: CASSPGTSGIYNEQFF. DNA for the CDR3: TGTGCCAGCAGCCCCGGGACCAGCGGGATTTACAATGAGCAGTTCTTC.

V usage is TRBV6-4 and J usage is TRBJ2-3; 9 bases are a match to TRBD2. The germline gives CDR1 MRHNA, CDR2 SNTAGT. The CDR3 spans 16 residues. V lost 7 bases, J lost 2 bases, and 10 bases stayed unmatched. The CDR3 region is CASKSRGGSLTDTQYF. The CDR3 nucleotides are TGTGCCAGCAAATCGCGGGGGGGGTCCCTCACAGATACGCAGTATTTT.

The chain is built from TRBV6-5 and TRBJ2-3; D perhaps matches TRBD2 (5 bases). The V gene lost 6 bases and the J gene lost 6 bases, with 13 bases spanning the gap. The CDR3 extends over 13 amino acids. Germline-derived CDR1 and CDR2 are MNHEY and SVGAGI. The CDR3 nucleotides read TGTGCCAGCAGCCGGGGTCACCCTGATACGCAGTATTTT. This encodes CASSRGHPDTQYF.

The chain couples TRBV5-1 to TRBJ2-7; TRBD1 agrees at 7 bases. The CDR3 sequence is 15 residues long. Unmatched junction bases numbered 9, after V lost 3 bases and J lost 3 bases. CDR1 is SGHRS, CDR2 YFSETQ, per germline. CDR3 protein: CASSSGPRDSYEQYF. The CDR3 bases are TGCGCCAGCAGCTCGGGTCCCCGGGACAGCTACGAGCAGTACTTC.